What follows is one T cell receptor (beta chain) and its context. The same CDR3 also results from other DNA sequences found in this sample. The data stem from a study of blood T cell repertoires in COVID-19. The table came from immunoSEQ multiplex PCR; TCRdb's copy has only in-frame clones and leaves some out. The table shows a few hundred thousand clones, with roughly 80% occurring only once. CDR1 MNHNY and CDR2 SVGAGI come from the germline V gene (reference sequence). The CDR3 has 13 amino acids. V was shortened by 6 bases and J by 2 bases, with 10 bases between the two germline ends. The chain uses TRBV6-6 and TRBJ1-1; no firm D call. The sample was peripheral blood. This clonotype was sampled from a man aged 55-75 years who had recovered from COVID-19. As DNA, the CDR3 is TGTGCCAGCAGCTCCCAGGAAAACACTGAAGCTTTCTTT. Translating gives CASSSQENTEAFF.